These T cell receptor beta chains were read from a single sample in a study of cytomegalovirus exposure and HLA in healthy donors. Some clones are missing from TCRdb's copy, which holds only in-frame ones; the method was immunoSEQ multiplex PCR. The sample gives roughly 120,000 clones, 77% of which show up once; about 6% is in the top ten. The specimen sequenced was PBMCs. These TCRs come from a young man in good health and CMV-seropositive. Each CDR3 is given with its conserved first and last residue. Each record gives: J gene, V gene, clone size, D gene, CDR3 DNA, CDR3 protein. The D gene is left open where the match is weak. Clone size is not always given. Where it is, it says once, few, many or a class for expanded clones.

TRBJ2-3	TRBV6-1	-	TRBD1	TGTGCCAGCAAGGCACAGGGGTGGGCAGATACGCAGTATTTT	CASKAQGWADTQYF
TRBJ2-7	TRBV7-7	-	TRBD1	TGTGCTAGCAGCCGGGACAGCTGGGGCGAGCAGTACTTC	CASSRDSWGEQYF
TRBJ1-5	TRBV27	-	-	TGTGCCAGCAGTCCCGAGGGGAGGGTGGGTCAGCCCCAGCATTTT	CASSPEGRVGQPQHF
TRBJ1-6	TRBV11-3	-	-	TGTGCCAGCAGCCAGGGGAATTCACCCCTCCACTTT	CASSQGNSPLHF
TRBJ2-1	TRBV30	few	TRBD2	TGTGCCTGGACCAGGGACTATAACTCCTACAATGAGCAGTTCTTC	CAWTRDYNSYNEQFF
TRBJ1-2	TRBV5-4	-	-	TGTGCCAGCAGCTTCCCGCCAGGGCAGAGAGACTATGGCTACACCTTC	CASSFPPGQRDYGYTF
TRBJ1-1	TRBV9	-	TRBD1	TGTGCCAGCAGCAAGGACAGGGTCAACACTGAAGCTTTCTTT	CASSKDRVNTEAFF
TRBJ2-2	TRBV5-1	-	-	TGCGCCAGCAGCTGGACAGAGGGTCTCATCGGCGGCACCGGGGAGCTGTTTTTT	CASSWTEGLIGGTGELFF
TRBJ2-1	TRBV6-5	-	TRBD2	TGTGCCAGCAGTTATCACCTTAGCGGGCGGGACAATGAGCAGTTCTTC	CASSYHLSGRDNEQFF
TRBJ1-4	TRBV7-6	-	-	TGTGCCAGCAGCTTTCACCGCAGAGGAATTAATGAAAAACTGTTTTTT	CASSFHRRGINEKLFF
TRBJ2-3	TRBV5-1	-	-	TGCGCCAGCAGCTGGGGGGGCAGGGGTTCCCTCATAGATACGCAGTATTTT	CASSWGGRGSLIDTQYF
TRBJ2-7	TRBV6-6	-	TRBD1	TGTGCCAGCAGTCTTCGGACAGGGAACTACGAGCAGTACTTC	CASSLRTGNYEQYF
TRBJ1-2	TRBV7-8	-	TRBD1	TGTGCCAGCAGCTTAGTCGCGGGAGGGACAGGCGATGGCTACACCTTC	CASSLVAGGTGDGYTF
TRBJ1-1	TRBV4-1	-	-	TGCGCCAGCAGCCAAGTAGGTAGGGGCCTCAACACTGAAGCTTTCTTT	CASSQVGRGLNTEAFF
TRBJ2-1	TRBV7-6	-	-	TGTGCCAGCAGCTTAAGAGGTCGGGGGGCGCAGTACGGAGTGAATGAGCAGTTCTTC	CASSLRGRGAQYGVNEQFF
TRBJ2-7	TRBV7-8	-	TRBD2	TGTGCCAGCAGCTTAGGAGCTAGCGGGGGTTACGAGCAGTACTTC	CASSLGASGGYEQYF
TRBJ1-1	TRBV28	-	-	TGTGCCAGCAGTTCCGGGTCTTTGGGGGGCACTGAAGCTTTCTTT	CASSSGSLGGTEAFF